The text below deals with one T cell receptor (beta chain). Its specific antigen is unknown. Base-call qualities are not available, and no considerably larger clone is one nucleotide away. CDR1 SGHRS and CDR2 YFSETQ are derived from the germline V gene. From the cysteine through the phenylalanine, the CDR3 covers 14 amino acids. The DNA shown is the 42-base CDR3, in frame from base 1. V has 0 bases trimmed and J has 4 bases trimmed; junction bases matching no gene number 3. The CDR3 regions of human TCRbeta chains were analyzed by immunosequencing. Per the authors' processing: TCRs in the repertoires were compared against a reference library of SARS-CoV-2-specific TCRs that had been generated with the MIRA antigen-specificity platform. Breadth was defined as the fraction of unique TCRs that were SARS-CoV-2-associated, and depth was defined as the fraction of total T cells that were SARS-CoV-2-associated. Using the MIRA data, each spike-specific TCR was assigned both to the spike region to which the TCR was reactive and to a CD4 or CD8 class. Log10-transformed breadth and depth values were compared by one-way ANOVA with Sidak's multiple comparisons tests. The table comes from immuneACCESS by way of TCRdb, which keeps in-frame sequences with V and J called. Part of the clones is missing from these tables; in studies checked, under half for an unresolved V gene and the rest for unknown reasons. The DNA was the basis for D and trimming; V, J and clone size are from that table. Recorded for this sample are roughly 120,000 clones; about 90% of them occurred a single time. The ten largest clonotypes hold roughly 1.5% of the sample.

This specimen comes from a study of T cell responses to AZD1222 COVID-19 vaccine (TCRdb year 2021). Concerning the study at large: A total of approximately 230 trial participants underwent TCR sequencing, of whom 207 received two doses of AZD1222 and around 25 received two doses of the MenACWY control vaccine. Enrollment into the trials was organized by age into subgroups of 18-55, 56-69 and 70-plus years, and those subgroups contained roughly 150, 30 and 60 TCR-sequenced participants, respectively. General conclusions and limits of the study: Conclusions about previously exposed vaccinees were limited because only six AZD1222 recipients were SARS-CoV-2 seropositive at baseline. Participants were mostly white British and included more females than males, and it was suggested by the authors that clonal diversity may have been underestimated. Because no samples from the day 14 peak response were available, repertoires could be characterized only after the peak T cell response. Nearly half of unique spike-specific TCRs reportedly recognized epitopes outside regions mutated in the B.1.351 and B.1.1.7 variants. After two AZD1222 doses, spike-specific TCR breadth and depth were significantly higher than at day 0 and than in MenACWY recipients. The whole spike protein was spanned by vaccine-associated CD4 TCRs, and dominant responses were seen in regions 160-218 and 743-854. In the small 56-69-year group, the increase in depth fell short of significance, most likely because of low power.

The time point label on this specimen signifies: about 28 days (+/-7) after the second vaccine dose. AZD1222 recipients whose second dose came at about 4 weeks and those whose second dose came at about 12 weeks were combined into one group, since spike-specific TCR depth and breadth did not differ between the two schedules. Vaccinee samples were obtained from the UK trials COV001 and COV002, which included a single-blind randomized controlled phase 2/3 trial of AZD1222 (ChAdOx1 nCoV-19) in healthy adults. For TCRbeta chain sequencing, PBMC samples from trial participants were taken at day 0 and at day 28 after the second dose.

The chain joins TRBV5-1 to TRBJ1-1, with 7 middle bases fitting TRBD1. Here the sequenced sample was peripheral blood, taken 28 days after the second AZD1222 dose. The receptor was derived from an adult who received the AZD1222 COVID-19 vaccine. The bases read TGCGCCAGCAGCTTGGAACAGGGGATCACTGAAGCTTTCTTT. This yields the protein CASSLEQGITEAFF. Extended through the reference TRBV5-1 and TRBJ1-1 proteins, this CDR3 yields the full variable domain: KAGVTQTPRYLIKTRGQQVTLSCSPISGHRSVSWYQQTPGQGLQFLFEYFSETQRNKGNFPGRFSGRQFSNSRSEMNVSTLELGDSALYLCASSLEQGITEAFFGQGTRLTVV.